The rows below give T cell receptor beta chains drawn from one sample of a study of T cell responses to AZD1222 COVID-19 vaccine. This table comes from immunoSEQ multiplex PCR, and its TCRdb copy is limited to in-frame clones, with some not included. The sample has roughly 120,000 clones; approximately 83% are singletons. Sequenced material: peripheral blood, taken on day 0 of AZD1222 vaccination. The receptors shown here come from an adult in good health. Both conserved end residues are part of each CDR3. Each record gives: V gene, D gene, J gene, clone size, CDR3 DNA, CDR3 protein. A D gene is named only where the DNA matches it firmly. Size tells how often a clone was seen (once, few, many) or the class of an expanded clone, and some rows leave it out.

>TRBV18|TRBD1|TRBJ1-2|NA
TGTGCCAGCTCACAGCTCCAGGGGGCAGAAGCCTCCTATGGCTACACCTTC
CASSQLQGAEASYGYTF
>TRBV4-3|NA|TRBJ2-3|NA
TGCGCCAGCAGCCAGGGCTTGGGGACAAAAGATACGCAGTATTTT
CASSQGLGTKDTQYF
>TRBV19|TRBD1|TRBJ2-3|once
TGTGCCAGTAGTAAACCGGGACAGCGCACAGATACGCAGTATTTT
CASSKPGQRTDTQYF
>TRBV19|NA|TRBJ1-4|NA
TGTGCCAGTAGAGACGGACGGATTAATGAAAAACTGTTTTTT
CASRDGRINEKLFF
>TRBV6-5|NA|TRBJ1-1|NA
TGTGCCAGCAGGCAGAGCCGCATGAACACTGAAGCTTTCTTT
CASRQSRMNTEAFF
>TRBV29-1|NA|TRBJ1-3|NA
TGCAGCGTTGCCGGCAGGACCTCTGGAAACACCATATATTTT
CSVAGRTSGNTIYF
>TRBV6-2/TRBV6-3|NA|TRBJ2-7|NA
TGTGCCAGCAGTTACAAGGCAGGAATGCAGTACTTC
CASSYKAGMQYF
>TRBV7-9|NA|TRBJ2-2|NA
TGTGCCAGCAGCTCCTCGGGCGCGCCCGAGACTAGGGAGCTGTTTTTT
CASSSSGAPETRELFF
>TRBV5-6|TRBD1|TRBJ2-3|NA
TGTGCCAGCAGCTTGGTCTACAGGGGGCTGTCGACAGATACGCAGTATTTT
CASSLVYRGLSTDTQYF
>TRBV30|TRBD1|TRBJ1-2|NA
TGTGCCTGGAGTGATGGGACAGGGGGCGGATATGGCTACACCTTC
CAWSDGTGGGYGYTF
>TRBV11-2|NA|TRBJ1-2|few
TGTGCCAGCAGCTTAGAGGGCAGGGGCCCGAGGGGCTACACCTTC
CASSLEGRGPRGYTF
>TRBV6-1|NA|TRBJ2-3|few
TGTGCCAGCAGTGAAATGTACTCTGATACGCAGTATTTT
CASSEMYSDTQYF
>TRBV6-6|NA|TRBJ1-3|NA
TGTGCCAGCAGTTACACGACGGAAAGCTCTGGAAACACCATATATTTT
CASSYTTESSGNTIYF
>TRBV24-1|NA|TRBJ1-5|NA
TGTGCCACCAGTGTGGGAGTGGATCAGCCCCAGCATTTT
CATSVGVDQPQHF